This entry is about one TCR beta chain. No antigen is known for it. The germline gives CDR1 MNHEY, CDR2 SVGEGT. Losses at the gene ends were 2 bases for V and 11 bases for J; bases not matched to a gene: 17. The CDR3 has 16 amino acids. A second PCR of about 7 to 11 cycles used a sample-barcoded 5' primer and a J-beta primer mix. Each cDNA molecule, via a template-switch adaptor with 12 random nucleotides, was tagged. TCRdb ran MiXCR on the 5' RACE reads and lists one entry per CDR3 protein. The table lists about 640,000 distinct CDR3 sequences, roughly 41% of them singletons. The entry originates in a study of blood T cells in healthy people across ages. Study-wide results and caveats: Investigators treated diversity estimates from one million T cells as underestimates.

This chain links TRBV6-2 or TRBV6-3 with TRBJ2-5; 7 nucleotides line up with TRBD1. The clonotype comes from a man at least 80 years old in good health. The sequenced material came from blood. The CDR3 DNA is TGTGCCAGCAGTTACCAGCCCGGGACAGTGTGGAATGAGCAGTACTTC. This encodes CASSYQPGTVWNEQYF.